This TCR beta chain comes out of a study of cytomegalovirus exposure and HLA in healthy donors. Study-level points and caveats: The TCR clusters that emerged in the first cohort tended, a later analysis found, to co-occur in the 120 or so validation repertoires. In vitro experiments confirmed that a few CMV-associated chains were specific for CMV antigens.

V gave up 3 bases and J gave up 10 bases, with 16 bases separating them. The CDR3 length is 13 residues. Germline V gives CDR1 SGDLS, CDR2 YYNGEE. This table comes from immunoSEQ multiplex PCR, and its TCRdb copy is limited to in-frame clones, with some not included. The sample has around 60,000 clones, under 95% seen once. On this clone itself: The antigen is not known.

Sequencing used PBMCs. This sequence joins TRBV9 and TRBJ1-1, with D possibly matching TRBD1 (5 bases). The origin of this receptor is a woman aged 18-29 years in good health and CMV-seronegative. The CDR3 DNA sequence: TGTGCCAGCAGCGGGCCCCTCTCCGGGGGAGCTTTCTTT. This sequence encodes CASSGPLSGGAFF.